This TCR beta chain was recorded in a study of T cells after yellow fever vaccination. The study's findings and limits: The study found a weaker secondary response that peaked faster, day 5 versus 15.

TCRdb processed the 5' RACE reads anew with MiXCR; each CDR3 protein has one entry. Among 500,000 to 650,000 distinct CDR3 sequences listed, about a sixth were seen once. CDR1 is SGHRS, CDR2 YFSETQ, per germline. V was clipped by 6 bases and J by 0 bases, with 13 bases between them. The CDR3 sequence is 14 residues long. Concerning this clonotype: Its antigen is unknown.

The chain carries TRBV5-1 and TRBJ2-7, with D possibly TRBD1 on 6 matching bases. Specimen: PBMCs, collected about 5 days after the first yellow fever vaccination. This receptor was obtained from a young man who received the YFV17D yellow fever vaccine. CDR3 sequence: CASIRGRPSYEQYF. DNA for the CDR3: TGCGCCAGCATCAGGGGAAGGCCCTCCTACGAGCAGTACTTC.